The following is a T cell receptor (beta chain) sequence with its context. Its antigen is unidentified. This entry is derived from a study of T cells after yellow fever vaccination. As for the study in general: Researchers used SMART-Seq v4 Ultra Low Input to prepare fractions that had low cell numbers. Study-level findings and limits: Subsequent to the booster, the majority of primary-vaccination clones reappeared (96% CD4, 85% to 90% CD8). It was the secondary response that reached its peak faster, day 5 versus 15, but it was weaker.

The trim removed 2 bases at V and 6 bases at J, leaving 3 bases unmatched. Germline V gene sequence: CDR1 SGHTA, CDR2 FQGNSA. The CDR3 runs to 16 residues. Production of TCR cDNA was by 5'RACE template switching, which also added a universal primer site and UMIs. TCRdb redid the calling of the 5' RACE reads with MiXCR, one entry per CDR3 protein. Of over 300,000 distinct CDR3 sequences listed, approximately 3.8% are singletons. The chain couples TRBV7-2 to TRBJ2-1, with 14 bases aligning to TRBD2. The sequence came from a man aged 18 to 29 who received the YFV17D yellow fever vaccine. Specimen: PBMCs, collected on the day of the yellow fever booster vaccination. This CDR3 reads CASSLWGTSGGNEQFF. The CDR3 coding sequence is TGTGCCAGCAGCTTATGGGGGACTAGCGGGGGCAATGAGCAGTTCTTC.